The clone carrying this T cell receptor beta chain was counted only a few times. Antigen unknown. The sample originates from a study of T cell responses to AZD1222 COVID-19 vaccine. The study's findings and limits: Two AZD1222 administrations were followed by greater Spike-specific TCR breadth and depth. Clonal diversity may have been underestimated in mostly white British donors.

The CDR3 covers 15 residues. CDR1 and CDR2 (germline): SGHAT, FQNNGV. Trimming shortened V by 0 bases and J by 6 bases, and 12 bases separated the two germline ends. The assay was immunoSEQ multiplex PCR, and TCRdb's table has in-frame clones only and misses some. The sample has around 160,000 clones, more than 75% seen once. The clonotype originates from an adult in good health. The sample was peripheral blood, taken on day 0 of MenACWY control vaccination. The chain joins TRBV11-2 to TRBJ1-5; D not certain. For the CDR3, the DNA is TGTGCCAGCAGCTTAGAGAGTGGAGGAATTCAGCCCCAGCATTTT. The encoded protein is CASSLESGGIQPQHF.